At least ten counts were recorded for the clone carrying this T cell receptor beta chain. What it binds is unknown. This CDR3 comprises 14 residues. Looked up from germline, CDR1 is SGHDT and CDR2 is YYEEEE. V was cut by 4 bases and J by 1 base, with 8 bases left in between. Treatment here: oral pan-JAK inhibitor, 5-10 mg twice daily. Cell sorting on a FACSAria was used to separate CD4+ and CD8+ T cells from the PBMCs. These data come from a study of CD8+ T cells in alopecia areata. The wider study: A regimen of oral tofacitinib, 5 to 10 mg twice daily, was given to treated patients.

General study results and limits: Tofacitinib significantly reduced both scalp clonality and expanded CD8+ clones among the top 100. Persistence of many expanded lesional clones was seen in scalp and blood during tofacitinib.

The sequencing template was cDNA reverse transcribed from extracted RNA. Here immunoSEQ multiplex PCR was the method, and the copy in TCRdb shows in-frame clones only, minus some. This sample has 250,000 to 350,000 clones, with 60% found just once. The sequencing here drew on CD4+ T cells sorted from blood, taken around week 52, from a patient treated with tofacitinib. This chain connects TRBV5-6 to TRBJ2-2; maybe TRBD1 (6 bases). The sequence came from a human donor with alopecia areata. CDR3 sequence (DNA): TGTGCCAGCAGCCCGGGACAGAACACCGGGGAGCTGTTTTTT. It encodes CASSPGQNTGELFF.